The T cell receptor beta chain described here comes from a study of Ad26.COV2.S vaccination and SARS-CoV-2 variants. The repertoire was sequenced with immunoSEQ multiplex PCR; TCRdb's copy has only in-frame clones and lacks some. The table records approximately 500,000 clones, roughly 89% of them present only once. Treatment specified: around 19 received Ad26.COV2.S at low or high dose, single or two shots; 5 received placebo; per-sample allocation not given. All samples were drawn on day 63, counting from the first vaccine or placebo injection. Vaccine was an Ad26 vector expressing Wuhan-strain SARS-CoV-2 spike. Overall study findings and caveats: It is possible that the TCR breadth and depth analyses underestimated the total T cell responses. It was found that vaccine and placebo recipients had similar non-spike TCR breadth.

Worth noting for this clone: Its specificity is unknown.

Germline CDR1 SGHKS, CDR2 YYEKEE (reference sequence). The CDR3 has 16 residues. V shed 5 bases and J shed 3 bases, with 21 bases lying between them. This material consisted of peripheral blood, taken in a trial of Ad26.COV2.S vaccine versus placebo. This sequence was found in a person between 18 and 60 years old who received the Ad26.COV2.S COVID-19 vaccine or a placebo. The chain couples TRBV5-5 to TRBJ2-7; D possibly corresponds to TRBD2 (7 bases). CDR3 nucleotide sequence: TGTGCCAGCAGACCGAGGGGGGGCTACCTTTTCTACGAGCAGTACTTC. Protein: CASRPRGGYLFYEQYF.